This T cell receptor (beta chain) emerged from a study of blood T cell repertoires in COVID-19. Methods used by the authors: Quantification of nucleated cells was approximated via reference gene primer amplification. Here immunoSEQ multiplex PCR was the method, and the copy in TCRdb shows in-frame clones only, minus some. The DNA was the basis for D and trimming; V, J and clone size are from that table. The sample lists 200,000 to 250,000 clones, around nine tenths occurring once. This clone was found once. Sequenced: peripheral blood. The sequence derives from a man aged 60 to 75 who had recovered from COVID-19.

CDR3 sequence reads: CASSIERDSGLGEQYF. Written as DNA, the CDR3 is TGTGCCAGTAGTATAGAGCGGGACAGCGGTTTAGGAGAGCAGTACTTC. The chain carries TRBV19 and TRBJ2-7; a weak D match, TRBD1 (7 bases). Germline V gene sequence: CDR1 LNHDA, CDR2 SQIVND (reference sequence). CDR3 length: 16 residues. V was clipped by 0 bases and J by 7 bases, with 19 bases between them.